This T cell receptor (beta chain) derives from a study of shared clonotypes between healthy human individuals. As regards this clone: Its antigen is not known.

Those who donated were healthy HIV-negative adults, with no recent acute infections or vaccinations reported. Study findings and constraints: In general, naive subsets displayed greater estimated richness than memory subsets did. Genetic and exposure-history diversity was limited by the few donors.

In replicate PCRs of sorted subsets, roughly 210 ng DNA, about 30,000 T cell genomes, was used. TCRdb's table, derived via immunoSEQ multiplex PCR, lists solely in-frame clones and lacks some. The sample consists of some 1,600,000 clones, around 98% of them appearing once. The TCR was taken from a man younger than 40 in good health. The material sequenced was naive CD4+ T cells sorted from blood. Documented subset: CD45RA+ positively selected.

CDR3 nucleotide sequence: TGTGCCAGCAGTTACTCATCTCTAGTTGTCGGTGAGCAGTTCTTC. It specifies CASSYSSLVVGEQFF. This chain uses TRBV6-5 with TRBJ2-1; D remains unclear. CDR1 is MNHEY, CDR2 SVGAGI, per germline. This CDR3 has 15 residues. Trimming pared 0 bases from V and 9 bases from J, leaving 15 bases between.